Below are 31 T cell receptor beta chains sequenced from a single sample in a study of blood T cell repertoires in COVID-19. The method was immunoSEQ multiplex PCR; TCRdb's version includes in-frame clones alone and lacks a portion of them. The sample consists of around 200,000 clones, approximately 82% of them appearing once. The sequenced sample consisted of peripheral blood. Every receptor here comes from a woman in her forties or fifties with acute or convalescent COVID-19.

Concerning this clone itself: One end of the junction varies from germline; a read error may be responsible. The V gene is TRBV7-3, the J gene TRBJ1-1; D perhaps matches TRBD1 (5 bases). CDR3 length equals 14 residues. Germline V gene lookup returns CDR1 SGHTA and CDR2 FQGTGA. CDR3 sequence: CASSLTGRGTEAFF. CDR3 in DNA: TGTGCCAGCAGCCTAACGGGGCGGGGGACTGAAGCTTTCTTT.

The rearrangement links TRBV28 to TRBJ1-1; a weak D match, TRBD1 (5 bases). The CDR3 has 13 residues. Germline CDR1 MDHEN, CDR2 SYDVKM. V was cut by 5 bases and J by 2 bases, with 9 bases left in between. In DNA, the CDR3 is TGTGCCAGCAGTCGACAGCTAAACACTGAAGCTTTCTTT. This codes for CASSRQLNTEAFF.

The V gene is TRBV27, the J gene TRBJ2-1; D might be TRBD1 (6 bases). The CDR3 extends over 12 amino acids. Germline V gene sequence: CDR1 MNHEY, CDR2 SMNVEV (reference sequence). Trimming took 6 bases from V and 8 from J, leaving 11 bases between them. This chain's CDR3 is CASSPTGYEQFF. In nucleotides, the CDR3 is TGTGCCAGCAGCCCTACAGGGTATGAGCAGTTCTTC.

V and J are TRBV6-4 and TRBJ2-3; D remains unclear. The V end lost 5 bases, the J end lost 5 bases, and 17 bases lay between the germline ends. CDR3 length equals 15 residues. The germline V gene has CDR1 MRHNA and CDR2 SNTAGT. DNA of the CDR3: TGTGCCAGCAGTAACACCCCGGGTATGAAAGATACGCAGTATTTT. It translates to CASSNTPGMKDTQYF.

This clone appeared once. This rearrangement joins TRBV11-2 to TRBJ2-7; 8 nucleotides agree with TRBD1. CDR1 SGHAT and CDR2 FQNNGV come from the germline V gene. The CDR3 length is 14 residues. V lost 5 bases and J lost 3; bases outside the gene matches: 6. The CDR3 nucleotides are TGTGCCAGCAGCCATGGACAGGGTCGCTACGAGCAGTACTTC. This gives the protein CASSHGQGRYEQYF.

The rearrangement uses TRBV24-1 and TRBJ2-7; 10 nucleotides align to TRBD1. Trimming at V came to 7 bases and at J to 5 bases, leaving 4 bases not matched to a gene. This CDR3 contains 13 residues. Looked up from germline, CDR1 is KGHDR and CDR2 is SFDVKD. The CDR3 nucleotides read TGTGCCACCAGCGAGACAGGGGGCCACGAGCAGTACTTC. Its translation is CATSETGGHEQYF.

This chain uses TRBV19 with TRBJ1-1; 10 nucleotides align to TRBD1. Germline V CDR1 and CDR2: LNHDA, SQIVND (reference sequence). CDR3 length: 17 residues. V lost 3 bases and J lost 5; bases outside the gene matches: 12. The CDR3 DNA is TGTGCCAGTAGTATCAACCGAGACAGGGGGCGGCGGACTGAAGCTTTCTTT. Its translation: CASSINRDRGRRTEAFF.

This chain links TRBV11-3 with TRBJ2-1, with a tentative D call TRBD2 (5 bases). Germline CDR1 reads SGHNT; CDR2 reads YENEEA. V lost 1 base to trimming and J lost 8 bases, with 12 bases between them. The length of the CDR3 is 14 residues. CDR3 sequence (DNA): TGTGCCAGCAGCTTAGGGGAAGATAGCGATGAGCAGTTCTTC. It translates to CASSLGEDSDEQFF.

DNA of the CDR3: TGTGCCAGCAGCCAAGAGTTCGGGGAGCTCACGTTCTACAATGAGCAGTTCTTC. Amino acid sequence: CASSQEFGELTFYNEQFF. The rearrangement links TRBV4-2 to TRBJ2-1; the D gene is possibly TRBD2 (5 bases). Germline V gene data show CDR1 as LGHNA and CDR2 as YNFKEQ. The CDR3 has 18 residues. V was cut by 0 bases and J by 3 bases, with 18 bases left in between.

J is TRBJ1-2 and V is TRBV6-5; the D gene is possibly TRBD1 (6 bases). V lost 2 bases and J 0 bases, leaving 10 bases between the germline ends. CDR3 size: 15 residues. The germline V gene has CDR1 MNHEY and CDR2 SVGAGI. The CDR3 is CASSYVGDTNYGYTF. CDR3 nucleotide sequence: TGTGCCAGCAGTTACGTTGGGGACACTAACTATGGCTACACCTTC.

The chain carries TRBV2 and TRBJ2-7; maybe TRBD2 (6 bases). There are 13 residues in the CDR3. From germline, CDR1 is SNHLY and CDR2 FYNNEI. V shed 3 bases and J shed 11 bases, with 17 bases lying between them. The CDR3 sequence: CASSDEGRTGKYF. Written as DNA, the CDR3 is TGTGCCAGCAGTGATGAGGGGAGGACGGGCAAGTACTTC.

The chain is built from TRBV9 and TRBJ2-2; 7 bases fit TRBD1. This CDR3 comprises 15 residues. The V gene end was trimmed by 0 bases and the J gene end by 6 bases; junction bases not matched to a gene: 5. Per germline, CDR1 SGDLS and CDR2 YYNGEE. The CDR3 spells CASSVGDRAPGELFF. In DNA, the CDR3 is TGTGCCAGCAGCGTAGGCGACAGGGCGCCCGGGGAGCTGTTTTTT.

The chain recombines TRBV5-8 with TRBJ1-1, with TRBD1 as a possible D gene (5 bases). The CDR3 contains 14 residues. CDR1 is SGHTS and CDR2 is YDEGEE in the germline V gene. With 4 bases removed from V and 5 bases from J, the gap between germline ends came to 15 bases. The CDR3 coding sequence is TGTGCCAGCAGCCGGGGACTCTTACAGACTGAAGCTTTCTTT. It translates to CASSRGLLQTEAFF.

This clone was recorded at least ten times. The genes are TRBV7-2 and TRBJ2-7; TRBD2 matches at 12 bases. The CDR3 covers 14 residues. Germline CDR1 SGHTA, CDR2 FQGNSA. Germline trimming cut 3 bases from V and 6 bases from J; bases unmatched to any gene: 3. CDR3 in amino acids: CASSFLAGGGEQYF. The DNA of the CDR3 is TGTGCCAGCAGCTTTCTAGCGGGAGGGGGCGAGCAGTACTTC.

The chain links TRBV7-8 to TRBJ2-7, with D perhaps TRBD1 (5 bases). Germline V CDR1 and CDR2: SGHVS, FQNEAQ. V shed 5 bases and J shed 6 bases, with 11 bases lying between them. CDR3 length: 12 amino acids. This chain's CDR3 is CASSPRVSEQYF. The CDR3 bases are TGTGCCAGCAGCCCCAGGGTTAGCGAGCAGTACTTC.

This chain uses TRBV10-3 with TRBJ1-1, with 8 bases aligning to TRBD1. Germline V gives CDR1 ENHRY, CDR2 SYGVKD. The length of the CDR3 is 15 residues. With V trimmed by 4 bases and J by 5 bases, 9 bases remained unmatched. The CDR3 sequence is CAISGLGQGGTEAFF. CDR3 nucleotide sequence: TGTGCCATCAGTGGCCTAGGACAGGGAGGAACTGAAGCTTTCTTT.

The genes are TRBV10-3 and TRBJ2-3; D unclear. Germline assignment: CDR1 ENHRY and CDR2 SYGVKD. The V end lost 10 bases, the J end lost 2 bases, and 13 bases lay between the germline ends. This CDR3 has 13 residues. The CDR3 region is CATRGRPTDTQYF. The CDR3 bases are TGTGCCACCCGAGGCCGGCCCACAGATACGCAGTATTTT.

CDR3 DNA: TGTGCCAGCAGTTTTAGCCCTCTCTACGAGCAGTACTTC. This codes for CASSFSPLYEQYF. The chain has TRBV28 and TRBJ2-7, with D unresolved. Germline V gene sequence: CDR1 MDHEN, CDR2 SYDVKM. CDR3 size: 13 residues. The germline V and J ends were trimmed by 3 bases and 3 bases, with 9 bases remaining between them.

The chain couples TRBV28 to TRBJ1-2; tentative D call: TRBD1 (6 bases). The CDR3 covers 15 residues. Germline CDR1 reads MDHEN; CDR2 reads SYDVKM. Trimming stripped 5 bases from V and 4 bases from J, with 17 bases between. CDR3 region: CASSPPTGYGYGYTF. CDR3 nucleotides: TGTGCCAGCAGTCCCCCCACAGGGTACGGCTATGGCTACACCTTC.

This clone was found a few times. The chain employs TRBV9 and TRBJ1-5, with D possibly being TRBD1 (6 bases). The V gene lost 3 bases and the J gene lost 5 bases, with 18 bases spanning the gap. The germline gives CDR1 SGDLS, CDR2 YYNGEE. CDR3 length equals 16 residues. The CDR3 DNA follows: TGTGCCAGCAGCGCCGAGGGGGGGGCCGGGTATCAGCCCCAGCATTTT. This translates into CASSAEGGAGYQPQHF. Drawing the rest from reference TRBV9 and TRBJ1-5, the complete variable domain is DSGVTQTPKHLITATGQRVTLRCSPRSGDLSVYWYQQSLDQGLQFLIQYYNGEERAKGNILERFSAQQFPDLHSELNLSSLELGDSALYFCASSAEGGAGYQPQHFGDGTRLSIL.

This CDR3 reads CASSAPRGRTGGYTF. Written as DNA, the CDR3 is TGTGCCAGCAGCGCTCCCAGGGGGCGAACGGGAGGCTACACCTTC. This rearrangement joins TRBV7-2 to TRBJ1-2, with TRBD1 identical over 8 bases. Germline V lookup: CDR1 SGHTA, CDR2 FQGNSA. V lost 5 bases and J lost 8; bases outside the gene matches: 13. The CDR3 has 15 residues.

J is TRBJ2-7 and V is TRBV28; perhaps TRBD2 as D (6 bases). This CDR3 contains 14 residues. Germline lookup yields CDR1 MDHEN and CDR2 SYDVKM. The germline V and J ends were trimmed by 7 bases and 3 bases, with 16 bases remaining between them. The CDR3 region has the DNA TGTGCCAGCACAGAGCGGACTACAATCTACGAGCAGTACTTC. Protein: CASTERTTIYEQYF.

The chain recombines TRBV11-2 with TRBJ2-1; possible D gene TRBD2, 7 bases. CDR1 and CDR2 from the germline V gene are SGHAT and FQNNGV. V dropped 1 base and J dropped 9 bases, with 16 bases sitting between them. This CDR3 region has 15 residues. The CDR3 loop reads CASSLVLGGDGEQFF. CDR3 DNA sequence: TGTGCCAGCAGCTTAGTACTAGGGGGGGATGGTGAGCAGTTCTTC.

The chain carries TRBV19 and TRBJ1-1; the match to TRBD1 covers 8 bases. Germline trimming cut 9 bases from V and 1 base from J; bases unmatched to any gene: 13. This CDR3 is built from 16 residues. Germline CDR1 reads LNHDA; CDR2 reads SQIVND (reference sequence). Here the CDR3 reads CASRGGQGKRNTEAFF. The CDR3 DNA reads as TGTGCCAGCCGCGGCGGACAGGGAAAAAGGAACACTGAAGCTTTCTTT.

The chain links TRBV10-1 to TRBJ2-3; 7 nucleotides agree with TRBD1. Losses at the gene ends were 5 bases for V and 4 bases for J; bases not matched to a gene: 3. The germline CDR1 and CDR2 sequences are WNHNN and SYGVQD (reference sequence). The CDR3 is made up of 13 amino acids. The CDR3 spells CASSLTGADTQYF. DNA for the CDR3: TGCGCCAGCAGTCTTACAGGGGCAGATACGCAGTATTTT.

The chain combines TRBV19 with TRBJ2-2; 7 bases agree with TRBD2. J was trimmed by 4 bases and V by 8 bases; bases with no gene match: 7. Germline V gene lookup returns CDR1 LNHDA and CDR2 SQIVND (reference sequence). There are 14 residues in the CDR3. As DNA, the CDR3 is TGTGCCAGTCAGAGCGGGACCCGCACCGGGGAGCTGTTTTTT. Protein product: CASQSGTRTGELFF. The full variable domain, with the rest looked up from reference TRBV19 and TRBJ2-2, is DGGITQSPKYLFRKEGQNVTLSCEQNLNHDAMYWYRQDPGQGLRLIYYSQIVNDFQKGDIAEGYSVSREKKESFPLTVTSAQKNPTAFYLCASQSGTRTGELFFGEGSRLTVL.

This clone came up once. The genes are TRBV5-1 and TRBJ2-1, with 12 positions matching TRBD1. J lost 5 bases, V lost 2 bases, and 11 bases had no gene match. This CDR3 is built from 18 residues. Looked up from germline, CDR1 is SGHRS and CDR2 is YFSETQ. CDR3 in amino acids: CASSLSAGTGGYHNEQFF. The CDR3, as DNA: TGCGCCAGCAGCTTATCCGCCGGGACAGGGGGCTATCACAATGAGCAGTTCTTC.

The gene calls are TRBV7-2 and TRBJ1-1, with D perhaps TRBD1 (5 bases). The CDR3 runs 16 residues. V was shortened by 1 base and J by 2 bases, with 14 bases between the two germline ends. Germline loops: CDR1 SGHTA, CDR2 FQGNSA. The CDR3, as DNA: TGTGCCAGCAGCTTAGGGACAAGGGGATCCAACACTGAAGCTTTCTTT. It codes for CASSLGTRGSNTEAFF.

This chain links TRBV4-1 with TRBJ1-1; tentatively, D is TRBD1 (5 bases). V lost 3 bases to trimming and J lost 6 bases, with 14 bases between them. Germline lookup yields CDR1 MGHRA and CDR2 YSYEKL. The CDR3 spans 14 residues. The CDR3 bases are TGCGCCAGCAGCCATCCCACGGGGGTCTCTGAAGCTTTCTTT. It translates to CASSHPTGVSEAFF.

This clone was seen more than once but under ten times. This sequence joins TRBV5-1 and TRBJ1-1; 11 bases are shared with TRBD1. This CDR3 contains 17 residues. The J segment lost 4 bases and the V segment lost 5 bases, leaving 13 bases of the junction unmatched. CDR1 is SGHRS, CDR2 YFSETQ, per germline. The CDR3, as DNA: TGCGCCAGCAGTCGGGACAGGGGGGTTACATCCGGCACTGAAGCTTTCTTT. Protein sequence: CASSRDRGVTSGTEAFF.

This clone was seen only a few times. The chain has TRBV6-6 and TRBJ2-7, with TRBD2 as a possible D gene (6 bases). The germline gives CDR1 MNHNY, CDR2 SVGAGI (reference sequence). CDR3 size: 12 residues. Trimming shortened V by 4 bases and J by 4 bases, and 8 bases separated the two germline ends. Here the CDR3 reads CASSSGRYEQYF. CDR3 sequence (DNA): TGTGCCAGCAGTTCGGGGAGGTACGAGCAGTACTTC.